The sequence of this TCR beta chain was determined in a study of regulatory T cells in long-lasting Graves disease. The table lists this clonotype with a few counts. Sequencing libraries for TCR beta were prepared with iRepertoire HTBI primers and Arm-PCR of CDR3 regions. In the original analysis: Looking across samples, the authors found 55 to 80 TRBV and 14 TRBJ segments. Each CDR3 protein is one row after TCRdb ran MiXCR on the multiplex PCR reads. The V and J calls reflect TCRdb's pipeline rather than the authors' work. The sample gives around 250,000 distinct CDR3 sequences, 20% of which show up once; about 15% is in the top ten. Indicated time point: newly diagnosed GD, antithyroid drugs for less than 3 months. PBMC RNA served as the TCR library source. The TCR sequence derives from a female donor with Graves disease. This sample comprised peripheral blood mononuclear cells (PBMCs), obtained at new diagnosis, from a patient treated with antithyroid drugs.

The CDR3 nucleotides are TGTGCCAGCAGTGACCCATTCATAGAGACCCAGTACTTC. Translation gives CASSDPFIETQYF. This chain uses TRBV25-1 with TRBJ2-5; unclear D gene. The germline CDR1 and CDR2 sequences are MGHDK and SYGVNS. V was shortened by 3 bases and J by 4 bases, with 9 bases between the two germline ends. The CDR3 covers 13 residues.